This T cell receptor beta chain was identified in a study of T cells expressing NK-cell markers (dated by TCRdb to the early 2020s). In the study overall: TCR beta-chain repertoires were profiled in sorted CD3+CD56+NKG2C+, CD3+CD56+NKG2C- and CD3+CD56-NKG2C+ T-cell subsets from fewer than 10 donors. Among the eight sequenced donors, seven were HCMV-seropositive and one was HCMV-seronegative. The libraries were sequenced on Illumina HiSeq 2000/2500, MiSeq or NextSeq, producing 2 x 150 bp reads. The eight sequenced donors were randomly selected healthy volunteers, three men and five women.

As regards this clonotype: Its antigen remains unidentified.

The CDR3 measures 13 amino acids from cysteine to phenylalanine. The nucleotide record is missing. For CDR1 and CDR2, the germline V gene (reference sequence) lists DFQATT and SNEGSKA. TCRdb records Illumina HiSeq 2000 as the sequencer. 5'RACE template switching, by which a universal primer site and unique molecular identifiers were added, was used to make TCR beta cDNA libraries. Priming for cDNA synthesis came from the TCR beta constant segment, and two successive PCR amplification steps followed. The authors processed their data as follows. MIGEC was used to demultiplex reads and group reads by UMI, and MiTCR was used to assemble and quantify clonotypes. To exclude erroneous sequences, only TCR cDNA sequences supported by at least two reads were retained. The tcR package was used for downstream repertoire analysis, and clonotypes were matched across fractions by CDR3 nucleotide sequence plus V segment. VDJmatch was used to annotate antigen specificity against VDJdb, with one amino acid substitution in CDR3 permitted. TCRdb reprocessed the public reads and reports one entry per CDR3 protein sequence, without DNA. TCRdb, rather than the study authors, made the V and J calls. The table kept for this sample lists about 390,000 distinct CDR3 sequences. The biggest ten clones account for approximately 11% of the sample.

Here is what the overall study found, with its caveats: Whether the expanded NKG2C-expressing T cell clones were specific for HCMV antigens was left unclear. Those dominant clonotypes were again the most abundant among CD3+CD56-NKG2C+ cells in a few donors, at about 28.3-65%. In six donors, the dominant CD3+CD56+NKG2C+ clonotypes ranked among the top 10 CD8+ clonotypes, making up about 1.0-7.5% of CD8+ T cells.

To determine HCMV serostatus, a commercial ELISA kit was used to detect HCMV-specific IgG in serum. Peripheral blood mononuclear cells were isolated from blood by Ficoll density gradient centrifugation. Material: blood T cells: a sorted CD56 or NKG2C T cell subset, CD4+ or CD8+ T cells, or bulk PBMC T cells (not recorded which). This receptor was identified in a woman in her 50s in good health. Donor details come from another sample of the same person, matched by shared clones. The rearranged segments are TRBV20-1 and TRBJ2-2; TCRdb selects TRBD2, and the lack of DNA leaves this call unchecked. The CDR3 reads as follows: CSARQAGDGELFF.